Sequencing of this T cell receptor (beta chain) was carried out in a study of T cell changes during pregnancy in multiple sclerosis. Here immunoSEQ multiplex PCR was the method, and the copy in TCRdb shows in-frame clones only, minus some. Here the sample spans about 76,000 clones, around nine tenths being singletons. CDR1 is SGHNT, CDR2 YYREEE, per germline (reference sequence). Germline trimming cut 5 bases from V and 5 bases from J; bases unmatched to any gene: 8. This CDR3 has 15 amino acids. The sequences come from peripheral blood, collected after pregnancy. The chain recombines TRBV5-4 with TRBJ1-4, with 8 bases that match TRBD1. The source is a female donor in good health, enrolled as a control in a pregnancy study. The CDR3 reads CASSPTGGKNEKLFF. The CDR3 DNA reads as TGTGCCAGCAGTCCAACAGGGGGGAAAAATGAAAAACTGTTTTTT.